The rows below give T cell receptor beta chains drawn from one sample of a study of control samples from healthy donors and cancer patients. The assay was immunoSEQ multiplex PCR, and TCRdb's table has in-frame clones only and misses some. The data hold some 130,000 clones, with approximately 92% observed a single time. The sample was blood. Receptors originate from a woman aged 45-65 years in good health. Both conserved end residues are part of each CDR3. Each record gives: clone size, D gene, J gene, V gene, CDR3 protein, CDR3 DNA. D genes are given only for firm matches. Size is omitted from some rows. Given values are once, few, many or a class for expanded clones.

abundance: -; d_gene: -; j_gene: TRBJ2-7; v_gene: TRBV30; CDR3aa: CAWSQSTYEQYF; CDR3nt: TGTGCCTGGAGTCAGTCAACCTACGAGCAGTACTTC
abundance: -; d_gene: -; j_gene: TRBJ1-2; v_gene: TRBV27; CDR3aa: CASSRKSGYYGYTF; CDR3nt: TGTGCCAGCAGTCGAAAATCGGGGTACTATGGCTACACCTTC
abundance: -; d_gene: -; j_gene: TRBJ2-1; v_gene: TRBV29-1; CDR3aa: CSVGGLREFPYNEQFF; CDR3nt: TGCAGCGTTGGGGGTTTACGGGAGTTTCCCTACAATGAGCAGTTCTTC
abundance: -; d_gene: TRBD1; j_gene: TRBJ1-6; v_gene: TRBV27; CDR3aa: CASSPPGQNNSPLHF; CDR3nt: TGTGCCAGCAGTCCGCCGGGACAGAATAATTCACCCCTCCACTTT
abundance: -; d_gene: -; j_gene: TRBJ1-3; v_gene: TRBV6-6; CDR3aa: CASSYPGDLGDTIYF; CDR3nt: TGTGCCAGCAGTTACCCCGGGGACCTCGGGGACACCATATATTTT
abundance: -; d_gene: -; j_gene: TRBJ2-7; v_gene: TRBV6-6; CDR3aa: CASGDSNYEQYF; CDR3nt: TGTGCCAGCGGGGACTCGAACTACGAGCAGTACTTC
abundance: -; d_gene: -; j_gene: TRBJ1-1; v_gene: TRBV19; CDR3aa: CASKRSEGVNTEAFF; CDR3nt: TGTGCCAGTAAAAGATCTGAGGGTGTGAACACTGAAGCTTTCTTT
abundance: few; d_gene: -; j_gene: TRBJ1-4; v_gene: TRBV6-5; CDR3aa: CASTPTDKGMEKLFF; CDR3nt: TGTGCCAGCACCCCGACAGATAAAGGTATGGAAAAACTGTTTTTT
abundance: -; d_gene: TRBD2; j_gene: TRBJ2-1; v_gene: TRBV30; CDR3aa: CAGQREGRNEQFF; CDR3nt: TGTGCCGGGCAGCGGGAGGGCCGGAATGAGCAGTTCTTC
abundance: -; d_gene: -; j_gene: TRBJ1-2; v_gene: TRBV24-1; CDR3aa: CATSDEGYRGYTF; CDR3nt: TGTGCCACCAGTGATGAGGGCTATCGGGGCTACACCTTC
abundance: -; d_gene: -; j_gene: TRBJ2-3; v_gene: TRBV2; CDR3aa: CASYFASTDTQYF; CDR3nt: TGTGCCAGCTATTTCGCTAGCACAGATACGCAGTATTTT
abundance: -; d_gene: -; j_gene: TRBJ1-6; v_gene: TRBV25-1; CDR3aa: CASSEGRGINSPLHF; CDR3nt: TGTGCCAGCAGTGAGGGCAGGGGTATCAATTCACCCCTCCACTTT
abundance: -; d_gene: -; j_gene: TRBJ1-5; v_gene: TRBV6-5; CDR3aa: CASSYRSTNIQPQHF; CDR3nt: TGTGCCAGCAGTTACAGGTCTACTAATATCCAGCCCCAGCATTTT
abundance: -; d_gene: TRBD2; j_gene: TRBJ2-2; v_gene: TRBV6-5; CDR3aa: CASSPIPGGTGELFF; CDR3nt: TGTGCCAGCAGTCCTATACCGGGGGGCACCGGGGAGCTGTTTTTT
abundance: few; d_gene: -; j_gene: TRBJ1-1; v_gene: TRBV28; CDR3aa: CASSLSSMTAKNTEAFF; CDR3nt: TGTGCCAGCAGTTTAAGTTCTATGACAGCGAAAAACACTGAAGCTTTCTTT
abundance: -; d_gene: -; j_gene: TRBJ2-7; v_gene: TRBV5-1; CDR3aa: CASSYDSSSYEQYF; CDR3nt: TGCGCCAGCAGCTACGACTCCTCCTCCTACGAGCAGTACTTC
abundance: -; d_gene: -; j_gene: TRBJ1-6; v_gene: TRBV4-2; CDR3aa: CASSQDYNSPLHF; CDR3nt: TGTGCCAGCAGCCAAGACTATAATTCACCCCTCCACTTT
abundance: -; d_gene: -; j_gene: TRBJ2-3; v_gene: TRBV11-2; CDR3aa: CASSLVDTQYF; CDR3nt: TGTGCCAGCAGCTTAGTGGATACGCAGTATTTT
abundance: -; d_gene: TRBD1; j_gene: TRBJ1-4; v_gene: TRBV4-2; CDR3aa: CASSRDRANEKLFF; CDR3nt: TGTGCCAGCAGTCGAGACAGGGCTAATGAAAAACTGTTTTTT
abundance: -; d_gene: TRBD1; j_gene: TRBJ2-2; v_gene: TRBV6-5; CDR3aa: CASTRTGVTGELFF; CDR3nt: TGTGCCAGCACACGGACAGGGGTCACCGGGGAGCTGTTTTTT
abundance: -; d_gene: -; j_gene: TRBJ1-2; v_gene: TRBV30; CDR3aa: CAWSVGEPPGGYTF; CDR3nt: TGTGCCTGGAGTGTGGGCGAACCCCCGGGTGGCTACACCTTC
abundance: -; d_gene: -; j_gene: TRBJ1-2; v_gene: TRBV7-9; CDR3aa: CASSPWNYGYTF; CDR3nt: TGTGCCAGCAGCCCGTGGAACTATGGCTACACCTTC
abundance: -; d_gene: TRBD2; j_gene: TRBJ2-3; v_gene: TRBV7-8; CDR3aa: CASSLASRGLVEDTQYF; CDR3nt: TGTGCCAGCAGCTTAGCCTCGAGGGGACTAGTTGAAGATACGCAGTATTTT
abundance: -; d_gene: -; j_gene: TRBJ2-1; v_gene: TRBV5-1; CDR3aa: CASRLAPGATDNEQFF; CDR3nt: TGCGCCAGCAGGCTCGCCCCAGGGGCCACGGACAATGAGCAGTTCTTC
abundance: -; d_gene: -; j_gene: TRBJ2-1; v_gene: TRBV11-2; CDR3aa: CASSLRSPTAYNEQFF; CDR3nt: TGTGCCAGCAGCTTAAGGTCCCCCACGGCTTACAATGAGCAGTTCTTC
abundance: -; d_gene: -; j_gene: TRBJ1-1; v_gene: TRBV29-1; CDR3aa: CSVDEGPEAFF; CDR3nt: TGCAGCGTTGACGAGGGACCTGAAGCTTTCTTT
abundance: -; d_gene: -; j_gene: TRBJ2-7; v_gene: TRBV27; CDR3aa: CASSFGRPSYEQYF; CDR3nt: TGTGCCAGCAGTTTTGGGAGACCCTCCTACGAGCAGTACTTC
abundance: -; d_gene: TRBD1; j_gene: TRBJ1-1; v_gene: TRBV5-4; CDR3aa: CASSLSWGQKNTEAFF; CDR3nt: TGTGCCAGCAGCCTGAGTTGGGGACAGAAGAACACTGAAGCTTTCTTT
abundance: -; d_gene: TRBD1; j_gene: TRBJ2-7; v_gene: TRBV15; CDR3aa: CATSRGDRDHTYEQYF; CDR3nt: TGTGCCACCAGCAGGGGGGACAGGGACCATACCTACGAGCAGTACTTC
abundance: -; d_gene: -; j_gene: TRBJ2-7; v_gene: TRBV5-1; CDR3aa: CASSFDGYYEQYF; CDR3nt: TGCGCCAGCAGCTTCGACGGATACTACGAGCAGTACTTC
abundance: -; d_gene: TRBD1; j_gene: TRBJ2-2; v_gene: TRBV3-1/TRBV3-2; CDR3aa: CASSQGTGESGTGELFF; CDR3nt: TGTGCCAGCAGCCAAGGGACAGGGGAATCCGGCACCGGGGAGCTGTTTTTT
abundance: -; d_gene: -; j_gene: TRBJ1-1; v_gene: TRBV2; CDR3aa: CASRTTVEAFF; CDR3nt: TGTGCCAGCAGGACGACAGTGGAAGCTTTCTTT
abundance: -; d_gene: -; j_gene: TRBJ1-1; v_gene: TRBV27; CDR3aa: CASSLGPEAGTEAFF; CDR3nt: TGTGCCAGCAGTTTAGGTCCGGAGGCAGGAACTGAAGCTTTCTTT
abundance: -; d_gene: -; j_gene: TRBJ2-3; v_gene: TRBV3-1/TRBV3-2; CDR3aa: CASSQVTDTQYF; CDR3nt: TGTGCCAGCAGCCAAGTGACAGATACGCAGTATTTT
abundance: once; d_gene: -; j_gene: TRBJ2-2; v_gene: TRBV12-2; CDR3aa: CASLHQGVTGELFF; CDR3nt: TGTGCAAGCTTACACCAGGGGGTCACCGGGGAGCTGTTTTTT
abundance: once; d_gene: -; j_gene: TRBJ2-1; v_gene: TRBV3-1/TRBV3-2; CDR3aa: CASSHAGEIFYNEQFF; CDR3nt: TGTGCCAGCAGCCATGCCGGCGAGATCTTTTACAATGAGCAGTTCTTC
abundance: -; d_gene: -; j_gene: TRBJ2-5; v_gene: TRBV6-5; CDR3aa: CASNRDGQETQYF; CDR3nt: TGTGCCAGCAACAGGGATGGGCAAGAGACCCAGTACTTC
abundance: -; d_gene: TRBD2; j_gene: TRBJ2-1; v_gene: TRBV2; CDR3aa: CASSEAGLAYRRDEQFF; CDR3nt: TGTGCCAGCAGTGAAGCGGGACTAGCGTACCGACGGGATGAGCAGTTCTTC
abundance: -; d_gene: -; j_gene: TRBJ1-1; v_gene: TRBV6-5; CDR3aa: CASSYSQDEAFF; CDR3nt: TGTGCCAGCAGTTACTCACAGGATGAAGCTTTCTTT
abundance: -; d_gene: -; j_gene: TRBJ1-2; v_gene: TRBV7-6; CDR3aa: CASSLLPGEYGYTF; CDR3nt: TGTGCCAGCAGCTTACTCCCGGGGGAGTATGGCTACACCTTC
abundance: -; d_gene: -; j_gene: TRBJ1-2; v_gene: TRBV11-2; CDR3aa: CASSLDGGGSDGYTF; CDR3nt: TGTGCCAGCAGCTTAGATGGGGGGGGATCTGATGGCTACACCTTC
abundance: -; d_gene: TRBD1; j_gene: TRBJ2-7; v_gene: TRBV4-2; CDR3aa: CASSQELGQAYEQYF; CDR3nt: TGTGCCAGCAGCCAAGAATTAGGACAGGCCTACGAGCAGTACTTC
abundance: -; d_gene: TRBD1; j_gene: TRBJ1-1; v_gene: TRBV18; CDR3aa: CASSPYRGLNTEAFF; CDR3nt: TGTGCCAGCTCACCCTACAGGGGGCTGAACACTGAAGCTTTCTTT
abundance: -; d_gene: -; j_gene: TRBJ1-3; v_gene: TRBV28; CDR3aa: CATCSGDRNTIYF; CDR3nt: TGTGCCACGTGCAGTGGGGACCGAAACACCATATATTTT
abundance: -; d_gene: -; j_gene: TRBJ1-1; v_gene: TRBV29-1; CDR3aa: CSDQQQGSTEAFF; CDR3nt: TGCAGCGACCAACAACAGGGATCCACTGAAGCTTTCTTT
abundance: -; d_gene: -; j_gene: TRBJ1-1; v_gene: TRBV14; CDR3aa: CASSLSRNTEAFF; CDR3nt: TGTGCCAGCAGCCTATCCAGGAACACTGAAGCTTTCTTT
abundance: -; d_gene: -; j_gene: TRBJ1-1; v_gene: TRBV27; CDR3aa: CASSRGRINTEAFF; CDR3nt: TGTGCCAGCAGTCGGGGCAGAATAAACACTGAAGCTTTCTTT
abundance: -; d_gene: TRBD1; j_gene: TRBJ1-3; v_gene: TRBV4-2; CDR3aa: CASSQAAGGGSGNTIYF; CDR3nt: TGTGCCAGCAGCCAAGCGGCAGGGGGTGGCTCTGGAAACACCATATATTTT
abundance: -; d_gene: TRBD1; j_gene: TRBJ1-2; v_gene: TRBV27; CDR3aa: CASRRGQGFGGYTF; CDR3nt: TGTGCCAGCAGGAGGGGACAGGGGTTTGGTGGCTACACCTTC
abundance: -; d_gene: -; j_gene: TRBJ2-2; v_gene: TRBV25-1; CDR3aa: CASSEYSRELFF; CDR3nt: TGTGCCAGCAGTGAATATTCCAGGGAACTGTTTTTT
abundance: -; d_gene: TRBD2; j_gene: TRBJ2-3; v_gene: TRBV20-1; CDR3aa: CSASFTSGTDTQYF; CDR3nt: TGCAGTGCTAGTTTTACTAGCGGGACAGATACGCAGTATTTT
abundance: -; d_gene: TRBD1; j_gene: TRBJ2-5; v_gene: TRBV5-6; CDR3aa: CASSQALGTVQETQYF; CDR3nt: TGTGCCAGCAGCCAAGCACTTGGGACAGTACAAGAGACCCAGTACTTC
abundance: -; d_gene: TRBD1; j_gene: TRBJ1-5; v_gene: TRBV24-1; CDR3aa: CATSETGTGGFQPQHF; CDR3nt: TGTGCCACCAGTGAGACTGGGACAGGGGGCTTCCAGCCCCAGCATTTT
abundance: once; d_gene: -; j_gene: TRBJ2-2; v_gene: TRBV19; CDR3aa: CASSISGVNTGELFF; CDR3nt: TGTGCCAGTAGTATATCGGGGGTTAACACCGGGGAGCTGTTTTTT